This paragraph covers one T cell receptor beta chain sequence. What it binds is not known. The data belong to a study of OX40 agonist ivuxolimab in advanced cancers. Study details: Cohort: about 82% men, mean age approximately 60, aged about 20 to 85.

Sequencing used immunoSEQ multiplex PCR; TCRdb keeps in-frame clones, though not all of them. Seen here are around 84,000 clones, around 92% observed once, and the top ten hold 0.53%. Study results and limitations: At doses 0.1 to 3.0 mg/kg, CD4+ and CD8+ clones expanded.

The sequence was obtained from an adult with an advanced solid tumor such as melanoma, head and neck, liver or kidney cancer. The material was CD4+ or CD8+ T cells sorted from blood, obtained in a trial of the OX40 agonist ivuxolimab.

The CDR3 DNA reads as TGCGCCAGCAGCTTGCTTCCGGGACTCAACAATCAGCCCCAGCATTTT. Its translation: CASSLLPGLNNQPQHF. V is TRBV5-1 and J is TRBJ1-5; D possibly corresponds to TRBD1 (5 bases). CDR3 length equals 16 residues. In germline, CDR1 is SGHRS, CDR2 YFSETQ. Trimming removed 1 base at V and 3 bases at J, with 14 bases between.